This entry is about one T cell receptor beta chain. The V gene lost 2 bases and the J gene lost 6 bases, with 14 bases spanning the gap. Germline CDR1 reads SGHNT; CDR2 reads YENEEA. The CDR3 runs to 15 residues. Genomic DNA of each subset was evenly split across several immunoSEQ plates. Clones were read by immunoSEQ multiplex PCR, and TCRdb kept only the in-frame ones, dropping some. Of over a million clones in the sample, around 75% were seen once. These data originate in a study of shared clonotypes between healthy human individuals. Partitioning of CD4+ cells yielded a CD45RA+ naive subset and a CD45RA-negative memory subset.

The sample was memory CD4+ T cells sorted from blood. Documented subset: CD45RA-negative fraction. This receptor was taken from a man younger than 35 in good health. The chain uses TRBV11-3 and TRBJ2-1; D may be TRBD2 (6 bases). DNA of the CDR3: TGTGCCAGCAGCTTACTAGCGAGCGCTCCCAATGAGCAGTTCTTC. It codes for CASSLLASAPNEQFF.